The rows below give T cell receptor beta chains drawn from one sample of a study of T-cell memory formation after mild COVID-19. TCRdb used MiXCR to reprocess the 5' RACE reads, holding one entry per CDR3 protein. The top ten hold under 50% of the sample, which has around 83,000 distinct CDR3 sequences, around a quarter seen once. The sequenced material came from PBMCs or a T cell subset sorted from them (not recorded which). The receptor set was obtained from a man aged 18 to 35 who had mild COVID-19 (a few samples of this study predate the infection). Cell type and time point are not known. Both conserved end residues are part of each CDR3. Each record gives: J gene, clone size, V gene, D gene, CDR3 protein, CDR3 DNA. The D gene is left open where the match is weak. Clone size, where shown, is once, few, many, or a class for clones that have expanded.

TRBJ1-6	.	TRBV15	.	CATSSLRGGDSPLHF	TGTGCCACCAGCTCCTTGCGGGGAGGTGATTCACCCCTCCACTTT
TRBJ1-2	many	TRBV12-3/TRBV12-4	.	CASRNQAYGYTF	TGTGCCAGCAGGAACCAGGCCTATGGCTACACCTTC
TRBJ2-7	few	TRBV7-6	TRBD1	CASSPRDSSYEQYF	TGTGCCAGCAGCCCACGGGACAGCTCCTACGAGCAGTACTTC
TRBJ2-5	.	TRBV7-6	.	CASSTNYGQSGKTQYF	TGTGCCAGCAGCACCAACTACGGACAGTCCGGGAAGACCCAGTACTTC
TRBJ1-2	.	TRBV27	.	CASSLGGYDGYTF	TGTGCCAGCAGTTTGGGCGGGTACGATGGCTACACCTTC
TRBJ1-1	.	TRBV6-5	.	CASSYDGLNTEAFF	TGTGCCAGCAGTTACGATGGTTTGAACACTGAAGCTTTCTTT
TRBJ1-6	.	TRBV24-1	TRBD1	CATSAGGAAPLHF	TGTGCCACCAGTGCAGGGGGCGCGGCACCCCTCCACTTT
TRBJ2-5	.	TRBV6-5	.	CASSYRGVLKTQYF	TGTGCCAGCAGTTACCGCGGGGTTTTGAAGACCCAGTACTTC
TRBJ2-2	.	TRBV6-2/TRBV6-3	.	CASSYGPGELFF	TGTGCCAGCAGTTACGGGCCCGGGGAGCTGTTTTTT
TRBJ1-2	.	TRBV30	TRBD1	CAWSGQGDGYTF	TGTGCCTGGAGTGGACAGGGCGATGGCTACACCTTC
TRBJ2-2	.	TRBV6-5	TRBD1	CASSAQGAHGELFF	TGTGCCAGCAGCGCGCAGGGGGCCCACGGGGAGCTGTTTTTT
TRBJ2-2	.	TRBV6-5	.	CASSYGRMGAVWPGELFF	TGTGCCAGCAGTTACGGAAGGATGGGCGCCGTATGGCCCGGGGAGCTGTTTTTT
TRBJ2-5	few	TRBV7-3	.	CASSLGVGPQETQYF	TGTGCCAGCAGCTTAGGGGTGGGACCCCAAGAGACCCAGTACTTC
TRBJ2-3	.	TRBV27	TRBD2	CASSSPQAGGVKDTQYF	TGTGCCAGCAGTTCCCCACAAGCGGGGGGTGTTAAAGATACGCAGTATTTT
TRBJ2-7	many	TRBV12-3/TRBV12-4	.	CASSLVDTYEQYF	TGTGCCAGCAGTTTAGTGGACACCTACGAGCAGTACTTC
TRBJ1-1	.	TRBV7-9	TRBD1	CASSSMGQGANTEAFF	TGTGCCAGCAGCTCAATGGGGCAGGGGGCTAACACTGAAGCTTTCTTT
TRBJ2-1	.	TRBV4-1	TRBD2	CASSQEGLEGMWDNEQFF	TGCGCCAGCAGCCAAGAGGGACTAGAGGGGATGTGGGACAATGAGCAGTTCTTC
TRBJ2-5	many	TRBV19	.	CASSIISKETQYF	TGTGCCAGTAGTATTATCTCTAAAGAGACCCAGTACTTC
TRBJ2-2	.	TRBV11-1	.	CASSPVGGQTGELFF	TGTGCCAGCAGCCCCGTCGGCGGTCAGACCGGGGAGCTGTTTTTT
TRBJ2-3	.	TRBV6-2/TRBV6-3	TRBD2	CASSFGLAGADTQYF	TGTGCCAGCAGCTTCGGACTAGCGGGGGCAGATACGCAGTATTTT
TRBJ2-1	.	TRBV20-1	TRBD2	CSAEGFAGGEYFSYNEQFF	TGCAGTGCTGAGGGCTTCGCGGGGGGGGAGTACTTCTCCTACAATGAGCAGTTCTTC
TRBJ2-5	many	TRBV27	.	CASSTLSLVQETQYF	TGTGCCAGCAGCACGCTCAGTCTTGTCCAAGAGACCCAGTACTTC
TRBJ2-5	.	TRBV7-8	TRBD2	CASNSVPIGGLAHETQYF	TGTGCCAGCAACTCGGTGCCGATAGGGGGACTAGCCCATGAGACCCAGTACTTC
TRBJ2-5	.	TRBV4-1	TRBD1	CASSQEPDRGRETQYF	TGCGCCAGCAGCCAGGAGCCAGACAGGGGGCGAGAGACCCAGTACTTC
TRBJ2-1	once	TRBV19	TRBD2	CASSLAVTYNEQFF	TGTGCCAGTAGTCTAGCGGTAACCTACAATGAGCAGTTCTTC
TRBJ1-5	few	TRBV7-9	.	CASSPGQYQPQHF	TGTGCCAGCAGCCCTGGACAGTATCAGCCCCAGCATTTT
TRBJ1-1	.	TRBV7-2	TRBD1	CASSLARRDRGLGTEAFF	TGTGCCAGCAGCTTAGCGCGTCGGGACAGGGGGCTCGGCACTGAAGCTTTCTTT
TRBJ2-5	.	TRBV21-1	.	CASSKRGEQETQYF	TGTGCCAGCAGCAAACGGGGGGAACAAGAGACCCAGTACTTC
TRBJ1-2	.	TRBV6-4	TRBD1	CASSDDGQANGYTF	TGTGCCAGCAGTGACGATGGACAGGCAAATGGCTACACCTTC
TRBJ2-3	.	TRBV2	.	CANLQGTDTQYF	TGTGCCAACCTACAGGGCACAGATACGCAGTATTTT
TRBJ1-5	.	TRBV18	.	CASSHTAGTEGEPQHF	TGTGCCAGCTCACATACGGCAGGGACTGAGGGGGAGCCCCAGCATTTT
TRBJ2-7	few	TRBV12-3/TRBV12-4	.	CASSLALAYEQYF	TGTGCCAGCAGTTTAGCCCTCGCCTACGAGCAGTACTTC
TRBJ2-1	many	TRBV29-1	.	CSVVGLEGANEQFF	TGCAGCGTTGTGGGACTAGAGGGGGCCAATGAGCAGTTCTTC
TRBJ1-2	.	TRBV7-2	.	CASSFLGLGGYTF	TGTGCCAGCAGCTTTTTAGGACTTGGCGGCTACACCTTC
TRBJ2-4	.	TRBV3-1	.	CASSPDRNIQYF	TGTGCCAGCAGCCCAGACAGGAACATTCAGTACTTC
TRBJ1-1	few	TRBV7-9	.	CASSLGEEAFF	TGTGCCAGCAGCCTCGGCGAGGAAGCTTTCTTT
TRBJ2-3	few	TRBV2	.	CASGVVWGTDTQYF	TGTGCCAGCGGGGTGGTTTGGGGCACAGATACGCAGTATTTT
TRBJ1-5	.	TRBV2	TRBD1	CASSEPGQDQPQHF	TGTGCCAGCAGTGAACCGGGACAGGACCAGCCCCAGCATTTT
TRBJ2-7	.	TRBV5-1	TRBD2	CASSTAGAYEQYF	TGCGCCAGCAGCACCGCGGGGGCCTACGAGCAGTACTTC
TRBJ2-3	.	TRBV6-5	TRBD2	CATRTSGLPDTQYF	TGTGCCACCCGGACTAGCGGGCTCCCAGATACGCAGTATTTT
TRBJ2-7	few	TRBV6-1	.	CASSVYLGSSYEQYF	TGTGCCAGCAGTGTGTATTTAGGGTCCTCCTACGAGCAGTACTTC
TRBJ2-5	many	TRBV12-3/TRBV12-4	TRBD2	CASSFSSLAGLETQYF	TGTGCCAGCAGTTTTTCGTCTTTAGCGGGGTTGGAGACCCAGTACTTC